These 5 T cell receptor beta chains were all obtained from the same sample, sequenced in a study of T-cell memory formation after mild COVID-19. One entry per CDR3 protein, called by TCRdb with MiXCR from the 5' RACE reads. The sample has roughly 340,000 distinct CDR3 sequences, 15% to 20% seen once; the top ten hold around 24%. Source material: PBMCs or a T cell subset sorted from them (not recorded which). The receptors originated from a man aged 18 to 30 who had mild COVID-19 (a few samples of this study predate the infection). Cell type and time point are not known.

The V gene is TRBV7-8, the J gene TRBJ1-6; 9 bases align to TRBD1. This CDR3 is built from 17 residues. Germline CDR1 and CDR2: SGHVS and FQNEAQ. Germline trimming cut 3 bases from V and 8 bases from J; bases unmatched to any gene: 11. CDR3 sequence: CASSFYMGQGSDSPLHF. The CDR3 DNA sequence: TGTGCCAGCAGCTTTTATATGGGACAGGGTTCGGATTCACCCCTCCACTTT.

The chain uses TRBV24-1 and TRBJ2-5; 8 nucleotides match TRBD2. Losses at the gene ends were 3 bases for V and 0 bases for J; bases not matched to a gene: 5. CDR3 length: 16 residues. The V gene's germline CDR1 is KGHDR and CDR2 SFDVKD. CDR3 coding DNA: TGTGCCACCAGTGATGGGCTACTAGCGGACCAAGAGACCCAGTACTTC. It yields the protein CATSDGLLADQETQYF.

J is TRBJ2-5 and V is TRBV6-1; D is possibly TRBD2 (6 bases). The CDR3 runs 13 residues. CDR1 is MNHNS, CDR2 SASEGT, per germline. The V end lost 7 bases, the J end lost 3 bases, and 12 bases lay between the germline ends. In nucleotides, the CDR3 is TGTGCCAGCATAAGGCGGGGAGAAGAGACCCAGTACTTC. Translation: CASIRRGEETQYF.

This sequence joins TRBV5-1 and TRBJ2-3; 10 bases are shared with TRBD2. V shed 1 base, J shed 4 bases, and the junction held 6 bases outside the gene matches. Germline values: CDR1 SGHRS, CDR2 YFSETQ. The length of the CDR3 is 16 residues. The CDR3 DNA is TGCGCCAGCAGCTTGTGGGCAGCGGGGGGGTCAGATACGCAGTATTTT. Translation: CASSLWAAGGSDTQYF.

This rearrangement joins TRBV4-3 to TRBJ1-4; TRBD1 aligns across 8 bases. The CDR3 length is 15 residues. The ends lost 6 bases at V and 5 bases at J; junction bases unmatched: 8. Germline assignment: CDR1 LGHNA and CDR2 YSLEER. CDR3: CASRLDRVGNEKLFF. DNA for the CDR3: TGCGCCAGCAGACTGGACAGGGTAGGGAATGAAAAACTGTTTTTT.